This T cell receptor (beta chain) was profiled in a study of T cell responses to AZD1222 COVID-19 vaccine. This clone was seen just once. The repertoire was sequenced with immunoSEQ multiplex PCR; TCRdb's copy has only in-frame clones and lacks some. The table lists about 180,000 clones, 70% to 90% of them singletons. This clonotype was obtained from an adult in good health. This sample comprised peripheral blood, obtained on day 0 of AZD1222 vaccination.

CDR3 amino acids: CATSDLTGETQYF. As DNA, the CDR3 is TGTGCCACCAGTGATTTAACGGGTGAGACCCAGTACTTC. The V gene is TRBV24-1, the J gene TRBJ2-5; D is undetermined. The CDR3 length is 13 residues. Looked up from germline, CDR1 is KGHDR and CDR2 is SFDVKD. The germline V and J ends were trimmed by 1 base and 5 bases, with 7 bases remaining between them.